This paragraph covers one T cell receptor (beta chain) sequence. Its antigen is still unknown. The sample belongs to a study of shared clonotypes between healthy human individuals. Broader study findings: Compared with memory subsets, naive subsets generally had larger estimated richness. Among non-shared clonotypes, generation probabilities were lower than among those shared by all four donors.

DNA at around 210 ng, roughly 30,000 T cell genomes, went into sorted-subset replicate PCRs. TCRdb's table, derived via immunoSEQ multiplex PCR, lists solely in-frame clones and lacks some. The sample contains roughly 2.4 million clones, nearly 97% of which appear only once. The ends were cut back, 4 bases at V and 2 bases at J, with 16 bases in the middle. Germline V lookup: CDR1 SGHVS, CDR2 FQNEAQ. CDR3 length equals 16 residues. This chain links TRBV7-8 with TRBJ2-3; weak D call: TRBD2 (6 bases). This receptor was obtained from a man aged 18 to 35 in good health. Sequencing was done on a sample of naive CD4+ T cells sorted from blood. Specified subset: CD45RA+ positively selected. The CDR3 region is CASSSRDFANTDTQYF. In DNA form, the CDR3 reads TGTGCCAGCAGCTCCCGGGACTTCGCAAACACAGATACGCAGTATTTT. Complete variable domain (other parts from reference TRBV7-8 and TRBJ2-3): GAGVSQSPRYKVAKRGQDVALRCDPISGHVSLFWYQQALGQGPEFLTYFQNEAQLDKSGLPSDRFFAERPEGSVSTLKIQRTQQEDSAVYLCASSSRDFANTDTQYFGPGTRLTVL.